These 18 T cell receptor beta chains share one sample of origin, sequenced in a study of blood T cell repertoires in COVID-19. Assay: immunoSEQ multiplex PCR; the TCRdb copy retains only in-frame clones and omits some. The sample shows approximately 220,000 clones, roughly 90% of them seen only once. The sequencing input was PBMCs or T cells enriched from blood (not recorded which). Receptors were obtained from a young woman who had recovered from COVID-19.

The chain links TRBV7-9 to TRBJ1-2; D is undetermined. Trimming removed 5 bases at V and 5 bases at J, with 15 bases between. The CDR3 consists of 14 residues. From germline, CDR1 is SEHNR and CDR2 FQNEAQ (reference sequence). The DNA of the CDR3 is TGTGCCAGCAGCCTCAGTCGTTATCCTTATGGCTACACCTTC. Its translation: CASSLSRYPYGYTF.

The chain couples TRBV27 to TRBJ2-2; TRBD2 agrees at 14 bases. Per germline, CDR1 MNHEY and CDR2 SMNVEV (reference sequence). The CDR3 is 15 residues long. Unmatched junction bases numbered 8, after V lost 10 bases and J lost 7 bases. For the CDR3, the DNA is TGTGCCACCCTAGGACTAGCGGGGGGTGACGGGGAGCTGTTTTTT. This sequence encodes CATLGLAGGDGELFF.

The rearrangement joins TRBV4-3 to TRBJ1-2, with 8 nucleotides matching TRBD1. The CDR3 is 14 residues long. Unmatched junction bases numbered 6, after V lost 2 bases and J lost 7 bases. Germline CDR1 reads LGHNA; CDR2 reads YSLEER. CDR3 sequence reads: CASSQIRGRGGYTF. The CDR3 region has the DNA TGCGCCAGCAGCCAAATCAGGGGGCGCGGTGGCTACACCTTC.

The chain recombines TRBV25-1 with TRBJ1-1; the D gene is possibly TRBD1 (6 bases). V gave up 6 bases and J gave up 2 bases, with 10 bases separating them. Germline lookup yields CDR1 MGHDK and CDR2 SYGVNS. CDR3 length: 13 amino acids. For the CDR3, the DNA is TGTGCCAGCAGGGGACATACAAACACTGAAGCTTTCTTT. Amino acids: CASRGHTNTEAFF.

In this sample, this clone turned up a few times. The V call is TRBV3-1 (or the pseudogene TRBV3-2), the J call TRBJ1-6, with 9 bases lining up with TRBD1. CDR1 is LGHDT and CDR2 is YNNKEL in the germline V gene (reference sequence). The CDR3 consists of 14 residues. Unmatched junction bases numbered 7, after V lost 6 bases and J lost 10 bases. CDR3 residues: CASRQGQGRSPLHF. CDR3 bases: TGTGCCAGCAGGCAGGGACAGGGAAGATCACCCCTCCACTTT.

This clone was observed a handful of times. The CDR3 DNA sequence: TGTGCCAGCAGTCGACCGGGACAGGGGAACACTGAAGCTTTCTTT. This gives the protein CASSRPGQGNTEAFF. The chain has TRBV28 and TRBJ1-1; 9 positions match TRBD1. There are 15 residues in the CDR3. The germline CDR1 and CDR2 sequences are MDHEN and SYDVKM. The junction had 5 bases not matched to a gene; V was cut back by 5 bases and J by 1 base.

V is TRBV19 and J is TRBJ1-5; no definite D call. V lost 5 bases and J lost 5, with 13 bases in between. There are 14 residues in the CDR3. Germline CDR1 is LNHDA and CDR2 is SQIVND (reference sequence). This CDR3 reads CASSEVRGHQPQHF. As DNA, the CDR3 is TGTGCCAGTAGTGAAGTGCGAGGGCATCAGCCCCAGCATTTT.

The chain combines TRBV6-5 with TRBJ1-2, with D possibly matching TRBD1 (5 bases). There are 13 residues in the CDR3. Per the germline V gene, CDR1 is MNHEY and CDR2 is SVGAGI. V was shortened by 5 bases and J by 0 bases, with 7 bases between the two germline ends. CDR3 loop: CASSQGTNYGYTF. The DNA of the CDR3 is TGTGCCAGCAGTCAGGGAACTAACTATGGCTACACCTTC.

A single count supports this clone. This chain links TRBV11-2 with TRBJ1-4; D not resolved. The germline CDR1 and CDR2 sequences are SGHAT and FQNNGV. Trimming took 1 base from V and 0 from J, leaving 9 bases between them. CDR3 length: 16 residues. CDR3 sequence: CASSLGSVATNEKLFF. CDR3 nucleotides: TGTGCCAGCAGCTTAGGGTCGGTTGCAACTAATGAAAAACTGTTTTTT.

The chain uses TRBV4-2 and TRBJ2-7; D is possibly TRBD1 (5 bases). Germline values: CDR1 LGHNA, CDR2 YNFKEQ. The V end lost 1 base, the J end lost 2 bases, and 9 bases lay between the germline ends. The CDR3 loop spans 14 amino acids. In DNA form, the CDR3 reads TGTGCCAGCAGCCAAGGGACACCCACCTACGAGCAGTACTTC. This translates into CASSQGTPTYEQYF.

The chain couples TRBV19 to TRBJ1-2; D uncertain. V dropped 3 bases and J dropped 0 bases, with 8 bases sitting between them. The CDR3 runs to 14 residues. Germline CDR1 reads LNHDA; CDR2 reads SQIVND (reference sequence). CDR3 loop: CASSIPPANYGYTF. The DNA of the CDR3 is TGTGCCAGTAGTATTCCGCCAGCTAACTATGGCTACACCTTC.

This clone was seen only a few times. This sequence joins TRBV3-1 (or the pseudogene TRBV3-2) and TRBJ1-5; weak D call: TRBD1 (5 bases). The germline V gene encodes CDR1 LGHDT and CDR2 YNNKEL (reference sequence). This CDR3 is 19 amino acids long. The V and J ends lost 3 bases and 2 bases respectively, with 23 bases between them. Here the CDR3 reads CASSHTAPGDLFRNQPQHF. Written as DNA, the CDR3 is TGTGCCAGCAGCCATACGGCACCGGGGGACTTGTTTCGCAATCAGCCCCAGCATTTT.

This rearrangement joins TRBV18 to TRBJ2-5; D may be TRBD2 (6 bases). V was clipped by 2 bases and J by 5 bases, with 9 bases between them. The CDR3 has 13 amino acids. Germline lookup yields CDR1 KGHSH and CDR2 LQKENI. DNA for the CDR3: TGTGCCAGCTCACCAAGACGGGAGGAGACCCAGTACTTC. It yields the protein CASSPRREETQYF.

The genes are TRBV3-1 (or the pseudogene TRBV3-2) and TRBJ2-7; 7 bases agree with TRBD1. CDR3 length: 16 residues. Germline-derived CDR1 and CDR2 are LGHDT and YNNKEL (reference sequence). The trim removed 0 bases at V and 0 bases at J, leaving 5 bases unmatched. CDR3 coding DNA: TGTGCCAGCAGCCAAGAAGGACAGGCCTACTCCTACGAGCAGTACTTC. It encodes CASSQEGQAYSYEQYF.

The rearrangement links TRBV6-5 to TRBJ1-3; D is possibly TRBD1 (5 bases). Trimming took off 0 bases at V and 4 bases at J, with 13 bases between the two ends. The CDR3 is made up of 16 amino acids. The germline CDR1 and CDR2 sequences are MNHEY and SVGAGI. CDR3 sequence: CASSYSGRAAGNTIYF. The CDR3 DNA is TGTGCCAGCAGTTACTCCGGCAGGGCGGCCGGAAACACCATATATTTT.

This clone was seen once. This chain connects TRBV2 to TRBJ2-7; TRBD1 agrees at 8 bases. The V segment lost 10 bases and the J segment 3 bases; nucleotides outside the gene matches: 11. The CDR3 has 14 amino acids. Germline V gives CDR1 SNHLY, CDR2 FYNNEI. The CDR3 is CATNSGGGSYEQYF. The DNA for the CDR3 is TGTGCCACCAATTCAGGGGGCGGAAGCTACGAGCAGTACTTC.

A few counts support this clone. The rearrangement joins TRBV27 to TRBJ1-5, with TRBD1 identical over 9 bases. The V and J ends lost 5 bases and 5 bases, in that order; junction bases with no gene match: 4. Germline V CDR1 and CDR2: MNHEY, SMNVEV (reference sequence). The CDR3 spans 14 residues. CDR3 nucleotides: TGTGCCAGCAGTCCGGACAGGGGTTATCAGCCCCAGCATTTT. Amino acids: CASSPDRGYQPQHF.

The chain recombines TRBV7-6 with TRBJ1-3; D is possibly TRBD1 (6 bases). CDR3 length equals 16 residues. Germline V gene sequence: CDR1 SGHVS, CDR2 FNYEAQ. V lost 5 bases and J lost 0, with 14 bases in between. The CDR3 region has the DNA TGTGCCAGCAGCCGACTTACAGGGCTCTCTGGAAACACCATATATTTT. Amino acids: CASSRLTGLSGNTIYF.